Shown below are 18 T cell receptor beta chains from a single sample sequenced in a study of cytomegalovirus exposure and HLA in healthy donors. Amplification used 60 Vbeta primers and 13 Jbeta primers. Data came from immunoSEQ multiplex PCR; TCRdb stores just in-frame clones and leaves some out. Altogether about 120,000 clones are present, about 60% being singletons, with the ten largest covering about 9%. Sequencing input: PBMCs. The source is a man aged 40-49 years in good health and CMV-seropositive.

This clone was detected only a few times. This chain links TRBV28 with TRBJ2-7; 7 nucleotides match TRBD2. Trimming at V came to 6 bases and at J to 1 base, leaving 9 bases not matched to a gene. Germline lookup yields CDR1 MDHEN and CDR2 SYDVKM. The CDR3 is made up of 15 amino acids. The CDR3 protein is CASRDTSAASYEQYF. CDR3 bases: TGTGCCAGCAGGGATACTAGCGCCGCTTCCTACGAGCAGTACTTC. Full variable domain (outside the CDR3, taken from reference TRBV28 and TRBJ2-7): DVKVTQSSRYLVKRTGEKVFLECVQDMDHENMFWYRQDPGLGLRLIYFSYDVKMKEKGDIPEGYSVSREKKERFSLILESASTNQTSMYLCASRDTSAASYEQYFGPGTRLTVT.

This chain joins TRBV29-1 and TRBJ2-3, with 8 bases lining up with TRBD2. The CDR3 consists of 14 residues. Per the germline V gene, CDR1 is SQVTM and CDR2 is ANQGSEA. After removal of 6 bases from V and 5 bases from J, the junction contained 10 bases not matched to a gene. CDR3 DNA: TGCAGCGTAAATCGGGGGGGCCGGGGAGATACGCAGTATTTT. It yields the protein CSVNRGGRGDTQYF.

The V gene is TRBV4-1, the J gene TRBJ1-2; weak D call: TRBD1 (6 bases). V lost 4 bases and J lost 8, with 17 bases in between. The CDR3 spans 14 residues. Germline assignment: CDR1 MGHRA and CDR2 YSYEKL. DNA of the CDR3: TGCGCCAGCAGCCCCCCGGGGGGCAGCTGGGGCTACACCTTC. It specifies CASSPPGGSWGYTF.

This chain links TRBV5-4 with TRBJ2-2; D is unclear. V lost 0 bases to trimming and J lost 4 bases, with 10 bases between them. Germline CDR1 is SGHNT and CDR2 is YYREEE (reference sequence). The CDR3 consists of 15 residues. The CDR3 loop reads CASSLGPSTTGELFF. CDR3 coding DNA: TGTGCCAGCAGCTTGGGGCCTAGTACCACCGGGGAGCTGTTTTTT.

As for this clone: Other DNA sequences in the sample encode the same CDR3. J is TRBJ1-5 and V is TRBV4-1, with TRBD1 as a possible D gene (5 bases). This CDR3 is 15 amino acids long. V was shortened by 6 bases and J by 0 bases, with 12 bases between the two germline ends. The germline gives CDR1 MGHRA, CDR2 YSYEKL. This CDR3 is CASSYRQYSNQPQHF. CDR3 bases: TGCGCCAGCAGTTACCGACAGTATAGCAATCAGCCCCAGCATTTT.

A remark on this clone: The sample has other DNA sequences that encode this CDR3 too. This rearrangement joins TRBV27 to TRBJ1-4; 9 bases align to TRBD1. The V segment lost 2 bases and the J segment 4 bases; nucleotides outside the gene matches: 2. The length of the CDR3 is 15 residues. CDR1 is MNHEY and CDR2 is SMNVEV in the germline V gene (reference sequence). The CDR3 loop reads CASSLLGQGNEKLFF. The CDR3 DNA sequence: TGTGCCAGCAGTTTACTGGGACAGGGTAATGAAAAACTGTTTTTT.

This rearrangement joins TRBV11-1 to TRBJ2-2; perhaps TRBD1 as D (6 bases). CDR3 length equals 14 residues. Germline V CDR1 and CDR2: SGHAT, FQDESV (reference sequence). V shed 5 bases and J shed 6 bases, with 13 bases lying between them. The CDR3 DNA follows: TGTGCCAGCAGCCAGGGGCAATTAGCCGGGGAGCTGTTTTTT. It yields the protein CASSQGQLAGELFF. The full variable domain, with the rest looked up from reference TRBV11-1 and TRBJ2-2, is EAEVAQSPRYKITEKSQAVAFWCDPISGHATLYWYRQILGQGPELLVQFQDESVVDDSQLPKDRFSAERLKGVDSTLKIQPAELGDSAMYLCASSQGQLAGELFFGEGSRLTVL.

The V gene is TRBV18, the J gene TRBJ1-1; 9 bases line up with TRBD1. In germline, CDR1 is KGHSH, CDR2 LQKENI. CDR3 size: 16 residues. Unmatched junction bases numbered 5, after V lost 3 bases and J lost 0 bases. The CDR3 is CASSPGQGPLNTEAFF. The CDR3, as DNA: TGTGCCAGCTCACCCGGACAGGGGCCCTTGAACACTGAAGCTTTCTTT.

The rearrangement links TRBV6-1 to TRBJ2-7, with D maybe TRBD1 (5 bases). CDR1 is MNHNS and CDR2 is SASEGT in the germline V gene. The CDR3 runs to 12 residues. Trimming removed 8 bases at V and 4 bases at J, with 12 bases between. The CDR3 DNA follows: TGTGCCAGCTCGCAGGGTCTATACGAGCAGTACTTC. Amino acid sequence: CASSQGLYEQYF.

This chain joins TRBV5-1 and TRBJ2-7; 14 nucleotides align to TRBD2. The J segment lost 6 bases and the V segment lost 0 bases, leaving 8 bases of the junction unmatched. Per germline, CDR1 SGHRS and CDR2 YFSETQ. The CDR3 consists of 17 residues. This chain's CDR3 is CASSLGLAGGRSLEQYF. The CDR3 coding sequence is TGCGCCAGCAGCTTGGGACTAGCGGGGGGGCGTTCCCTCGAGCAGTACTTC. Full variable domain (outside the CDR3, taken from reference TRBV5-1 and TRBJ2-7): KAGVTQTPRYLIKTRGQQVTLSCSPISGHRSVSWYQQTPGQGLQFLFEYFSETQRNKGNFPGRFSGRQFSNSRSEMNVSTLELGDSALYLCASSLGLAGGRSLEQYFGPGTRLTVT.

The chain uses TRBV28 and TRBJ2-4; 9 positions agree with TRBD1. The J segment lost 7 bases and the V segment lost 6 bases, leaving 10 bases of the junction unmatched. Germline V gene data show CDR1 as MDHEN and CDR2 as SYDVKM. This CDR3 is 15 amino acids long. The CDR3 loop reads CASSPPGTGLNIQYF. The CDR3 DNA reads TGTGCCAGCAGCCCCCCGGGGACAGGGCTGAACATTCAGTACTTC.

The gene calls are TRBV21-1 and TRBJ2-7; the D call of TRBD1 is as the table states it, not checked on the DNA. TRBV21-1 is a documented pseudogene. This CDR3 region has 18 residues. The CDR3 reads CASSEKKRDRDPLYEQYF. CDR3 bases: TGTGCCAGCAGCGAAAAAAAAAGGGACAGGGATCCCCTCTACGAGCAGTACTTC.

J is TRBJ2-7 and V is TRBV7-2, with D perhaps matching TRBD2 (5 bases). Germline CDR1 SGHTA, CDR2 FQGNSA. CDR3 length: 13 amino acids. V lost 2 bases, J lost 7 bases, and 12 bases lay in between. The CDR3, as DNA: TGTGCCAGCAGCTTAACGGAGGTTAAGGAGCAGTACTTC. Its protein is CASSLTEVKEQYF.

As concerns this clone: In this CDR3 the conserved last residue, phenylalanine or tryptophan, is missing, so a read error is likely. The chain combines TRBV6-6 with TRBJ1-6; no clear D. The V end was cut by 6 bases, the J end by 0 bases, with 6 bases between. The CDR3 contains 14 residues. CDR1 is MNHNY and CDR2 is SVGAGI in the germline V gene (reference sequence). As DNA, the CDR3 is TGTGCCAGCAGCTATAGCTCCTATAATTCACCCCTCCACTGT. Residues: CASSYSSYNSPLHC.

The table lists this clone with a few counts. The chain combines TRBV5-1 with TRBJ2-7; D is possibly TRBD2 (5 bases). Trimming shortened V by 1 base and J by 1 base, and 9 bases separated the two germline ends. Germline V gene lookup returns CDR1 SGHRS and CDR2 YFSETQ. The CDR3 runs to 14 residues. CDR3 nucleotide sequence: TGCGCCAGCAGCTTGACGGGGTTTTCCTACGAGCAGTACTTC. This encodes CASSLTGFSYEQYF. Full variable domain (rest looked up from reference TRBV5-1 and TRBJ2-7): KAGVTQTPRYLIKTRGQQVTLSCSPISGHRSVSWYQQTPGQGLQFLFEYFSETQRNKGNFPGRFSGRQFSNSRSEMNVSTLELGDSALYLCASSLTGFSYEQYFGPGTRLTVT.

Here the CDR3 reads CASSFGTGDEKLFF. In DNA, the CDR3 is TGTGCCAGCAGTTTCGGGACAGGGGATGAAAAACTGTTTTTT. This chain uses TRBV27 with TRBJ1-4, with 10 bases identical to TRBD1. The CDR3 is made up of 14 amino acids. Unmatched junction bases numbered 1, after V lost 3 bases and J lost 6 bases. Germline assignment: CDR1 MNHEY and CDR2 SMNVEV (reference sequence).

The CDR3: CASSWTGATDTQYF. CDR3 nucleotides: TGTGCCAGCAGCTGGACAGGGGCCACAGATACGCAGTATTTT. The chain links TRBV7-9 to TRBJ2-3; 9 bases fit TRBD1. The CDR3 is 14 residues long. With V trimmed by 4 bases and J by 2 bases, 1 base remained unmatched. CDR1 is SEHNR, CDR2 FQNEAQ, per germline (reference sequence). The whole variable domain, remainder taken from reference TRBV7-9 and TRBJ2-3, is DTGVSQNPRHKITKRGQNVTFRCDPISEHNRLYWYRQTLGQGPEFLTYFQNEAQLEKSRLLSDRFSAERPKGSFSTLEIQRTEQGDSAMYLCASSWTGATDTQYFGPGTRLTVL.

This clone has a single count. V gene TRBV28 combines with J gene TRBJ1-1, with 8 bases fitting TRBD1. CDR3 length equals 16 residues. CDR1 and CDR2 from the germline V gene are MDHEN and SYDVKM. Trimming at V came to 1 base and at J to 5 bases, leaving 9 bases not matched to a gene. The CDR3 region has the DNA TGTGCCAGCAGTTTATCAAGGGGTCAGGGGGCGACTGAAGCTTTCTTT. As protein: CASSLSRGQGATEAFF.